Each of the 29 T cell receptor beta chains below was sequenced from the same sample in a study of spatial heterogeneity in lung cancer. Study results and caveats: For expanded intratumoral alpha and beta TCRs, counts tracked tumor mutation counts.

The time point was: sample taken at primary tumor resection. No cognate antigen is known for these TCRs. MiXCR, run by TCRdb on the 5' RACE reads, gives a single entry per CDR3 protein. The table has around 10,000 distinct CDR3 sequences, around 15% seen once. The material sequenced was lung tumor tissue, taken at surgery. Receptors were obtained from a male donor with early-stage non-small cell lung cancer.

Many counts were recorded for this clonotype. The chain uses TRBV28 and TRBJ2-4, with 16 bases matching TRBD2. CDR1 and CDR2 from the germline V gene are MDHEN and SYDVKM. V shed 5 bases and J 7 bases; nucleotides not matched to a gene: 2. The CDR3 length is 15 residues. The CDR3, as DNA: TGTGCCAGCAGTGGGACTAGCGGGAGGGGCAACATTCAGTACTTC. Translating it yields CASSGTSGRGNIQYF. Full variable domain (missing parts from reference TRBV28 and TRBJ2-4): DVKVTQSSRYLVKRTGEKVFLECVQDMDHENMFWYRQDPGLGLRLIYFSYDVKMKEKGDIPEGYSVSREKKERFSLILESASTNQTSMYLCASSGTSGRGNIQYFGAGTRLSVL.

By sample share, this clonotype is medium-sized. The chain joins TRBV24-1 to TRBJ1-4; the D gene is possibly TRBD1 (6 bases). Germline V gene lookup returns CDR1 KGHDR and CDR2 SFDVKD. This CDR3 region has 14 residues. Trimming left V 5 bases short and J 6 bases short, with 12 bases between. CDR3 protein: CATSATGDYEKLFF. The CDR3 DNA follows: TGTGCCACCAGTGCGACAGGAGATTATGAAAAACTGTTTTTT.

This clonotype was seen repeatedly, ten times or more. This chain joins TRBV5-5 and TRBJ1-1; D not resolved. The V gene's germline CDR1 is SGHKS and CDR2 YYEKEE (reference sequence). V lost 6 bases to trimming and J lost 1 base, with 16 bases between them. The CDR3 runs to 15 residues. The CDR3 DNA reads as TGTGCCAGCACGCTACAAACATTCACGAACACTGAAGCTTTCTTT. It yields the protein CASTLQTFTNTEAFF.

In its sample, this clonotype ranks as medium-sized. The chain employs TRBV7-8 and TRBJ2-7; D is perhaps TRBD2 (5 bases). V dropped 5 bases and J dropped 3 bases, with 17 bases sitting between them. The CDR3 runs 15 residues. CDR1 SGHVS and CDR2 FQNEAQ come from the germline V gene. The CDR3 loop reads CASSPEDSPNYEQYF. The CDR3 region has the DNA TGTGCCAGCAGCCCCGAGGACTCCCCGAACTACGAGCAGTACTTC. The full variable domain, in which reference TRBV7-8 and TRBJ2-7 provide the parts outside the CDR3, is GAGVSQSPRYKVAKRGQDVALRCDPISGHVSLFWYQQALGQGPEFLTYFQNEAQLDKSGLPSDRFFAERPEGSVSTLKIQRTQQEDSAVYLCASSPEDSPNYEQYFGPGTRLTVT.

This clonotype was seen at least ten times. The chain carries TRBV12-3 or TRBV12-4 and TRBJ1-2, with 7 bases that match TRBD1. With 5 bases clipped from V and 4 bases from J, the junction kept 7 bases outside the gene matches. There are 14 residues in the CDR3. The CDR3 reads CASSAGQRSYGYTF. CDR3 nucleotides: TGTGCCAGCAGTGCGGGACAGCGAAGCTATGGCTACACCTTC.

This clonotype was counted ten times or more. The rearrangement links TRBV12-3 or TRBV12-4 to TRBJ1-1; D gene uncertain. The V end was cut by 5 bases, the J end by 4 bases, with 11 bases between. The CDR3 has 13 amino acids. The CDR3 DNA follows: TGTGCCAGCAGTCCGGGGATGGGCACTGAAGCTTTCTTT. It yields the protein CASSPGMGTEAFF.

The chain joins TRBV27 to TRBJ2-7; D call uncertain. V was pared by 5 bases and J by 5 bases, with 16 bases between. Germline loops: CDR1 MNHEY, CDR2 SMNVEV (reference sequence). The CDR3 runs to 14 residues. This CDR3 reads CASSLHRLRHEQYF. The CDR3 region has the DNA TGTGCCAGCAGTCTCCACCGACTGAGGCACGAGCAGTACTTC.

This clonotype was observed many times. The J gene is TRBJ2-5, the V gene TRBV7-2; 13 nucleotides line up with TRBD2. The CDR3 is 15 residues long. In germline, CDR1 is SGHTA, CDR2 FQGNSA. V dropped 6 bases and J dropped 5; count of bases not matched to a gene: 6. CDR3 DNA: TGTGCCAGCAGTTGGACTAGCGGGAGTTTTGAGACCCAGTACTTC. Protein: CASSWTSGSFETQYF.

In this sample, this clonotype is medium-sized. The genes are TRBV14 and TRBJ2-5, with D unclear. Germline assignment: CDR1 SGHDN and CDR2 FVKESK. The V end lost 1 base, the J end lost 6 bases, and 9 bases lay between the germline ends. The length of the CDR3 is 13 residues. The CDR3 sequence: CASSQGQRQTQYF. The DNA of the CDR3 is TGTGCCAGCAGCCAAGGCCAGAGGCAGACCCAGTACTTC.

This chain uses TRBV11-3 with TRBJ2-1; D is uncertain. Germline V lookup: CDR1 SGHNT, CDR2 YENEEA. V shed 3 bases and J shed 7 bases, with 13 bases lying between them. This CDR3 comprises 14 residues. The CDR3 here is CASSFRTSSNEQFF. CDR3 sequence (DNA): TGTGCCAGCAGCTTTCGGACCTCTTCGAATGAGCAGTTCTTC.

This clonotype occurred many times. The chain combines TRBV6-4 with TRBJ2-4; 7 positions agree with TRBD1. The junction had 10 bases not matched to a gene; V was cut back by 4 bases and J by 1 base. The CDR3 is 17 residues long. Germline loops: CDR1 MRHNA, CDR2 SNTAGT. CDR3 in amino acids: CASSGQGWRAAKNIQYF. Written as DNA, the CDR3 is TGTGCCAGCAGTGGACAGGGATGGCGAGCGGCCAAAAACATTCAGTACTTC.

This clonotype was counted many times. The chain recombines TRBV4-2 with TRBJ2-7; 8 bases line up with TRBD2. The CDR3 is 17 residues long. Germline trimming cut 1 base from V and 6 bases from J; bases unmatched to any gene: 14. Looked up from germline, CDR1 is LGHNA and CDR2 is YNFKEQ. CDR3 protein: CASSQAGREGPFFEQYF. The CDR3 DNA reads as TGTGCCAGCAGCCAAGCGGGACGGGAGGGCCCCTTCTTCGAGCAGTACTTC.

This clonotype was found many times. The chain is built from TRBV5-1 and TRBJ2-1, with a possible D match to TRBD2 (6 bases). Deletions cut 1 base from V and 9 bases from J, with 17 bases between. Germline V gene data show CDR1 as SGHRS and CDR2 as YFSETQ. The CDR3 runs 15 residues. CDR3 protein: CASSLRLETAAEQFF. In DNA, the CDR3 is TGCGCCAGCAGCTTGCGACTAGAGACGGCGGCTGAGCAGTTCTTC.

This clonotype came up many times. This sequence joins TRBV10-3 and TRBJ1-5, with D possibly matching TRBD1 (5 bases). Trimming took off 4 bases at V and 2 bases at J, with 9 bases between the two ends. Looked up from germline, CDR1 is ENHRY and CDR2 is SYGVKD. This CDR3 has 14 amino acids. CDR3: CAISARGGNQPQHF. In nucleotides, the CDR3 is TGTGCCATCAGTGCAAGGGGTGGCAATCAGCCCCAGCATTTT.

This clonotype was seen at least ten times. The V call is TRBV29-1, the J call TRBJ1-2; TRBD1 aligns across 8 bases. J was trimmed by 9 bases and V by 0 bases; bases with no gene match: 6. The germline V gene encodes CDR1 SQVTM and CDR2 ANQGSEA. The CDR3 has 13 residues. CDR3 nucleotide sequence: TGCAGCGTTGAAGATCGACAGGGGATTAGCTACACCTTC. Its translation is CSVEDRQGISYTF.

The sample holds many counts of this clonotype. V is TRBV6-2 or TRBV6-3 and J is TRBJ2-1, with 8 bases identical to TRBD1. Trimming removed 7 bases from V and 6 bases from J; junction bases left unmatched: 8. The length of the CDR3 is 14 residues. Germline V gene lookup returns CDR1 MNHEY and CDR2 SVGEGT. CDR3 in DNA: TGTGCCAGCACCCCCAGGGGGCCCGGCAATGAGCAGTTCTTC. Its protein product is CASTPRGPGNEQFF.

This clonotype was seen many times. This chain joins TRBV5-1 and TRBJ2-7; either TRBD1 or TRBD2 may fit D (5 bases each). The V gene lost 7 bases and the J gene lost 1 base, with 12 bases spanning the gap. Germline lookup yields CDR1 SGHRS and CDR2 YFSETQ. CDR3 size: 13 residues. CDR3 residues: CASQPGLSYEQYF. The CDR3 coding sequence is TGCGCCAGCCAACCGGGGCTATCCTACGAGCAGTACTTC.

This clonotype was observed at least ten times. The chain recombines TRBV10-3 with TRBJ1-3; a possible D gene is TRBD1 (6 bases). The CDR3 length is 15 residues. Germline V gene sequence: CDR1 ENHRY, CDR2 SYGVKD. Deletions cut 6 bases from V and 0 bases from J, with 12 bases between. CDR3 residues: CAIRRQDYSGNTIYF. The CDR3 nucleotides are TGTGCCATCAGACGACAGGACTACTCTGGAAACACCATATATTTT.

This clonotype was seen repeatedly, ten times or more. The chain is built from TRBV12-3 or TRBV12-4 and TRBJ2-1, with 12 bases lining up with TRBD1. The CDR3 consists of 19 residues. The J segment lost 6 bases and the V segment lost 1 base, leaving 13 bases of the junction unmatched. The CDR3 protein is CASSLGSGVGQGAANEQFF. The CDR3 bases are TGTGCCAGCAGTTTAGGTTCCGGTGTGGGACAGGGGGCTGCCAATGAGCAGTTCTTC.

This chain joins TRBV20-1 and TRBJ1-5, with 8 positions matching TRBD1. CDR1 DFQATT and CDR2 SNEGSKA come from the germline V gene (reference sequence). CDR3 length: 14 amino acids. V lost 3 bases to trimming and J lost 2 bases; unmatched junction nucleotides: 3. The CDR3 sequence: CSASGQGGNQPQHF. The CDR3 region has the DNA TGCAGTGCTAGCGGACAGGGAGGCAATCAGCCCCAGCATTTT.

This clonotype has a count of ten or more. The rearrangement joins TRBV5-1 to TRBJ2-3; no definite D call. CDR1 and CDR2 from the germline V gene are SGHRS and YFSETQ. The ends were cut back, 4 bases at V and 1 base at J, with 13 bases in the middle. CDR3 length: 15 residues. Here the CDR3 reads CASSPGTARTDTQYF. The CDR3 region has the DNA TGCGCCAGCAGCCCCGGAACAGCCCGCACAGATACGCAGTATTTT.

In its sample, this clonotype was seen many times. The chain has TRBV9 and TRBJ2-3; no firm D call. The CDR3 runs 12 residues. CDR1 SGDLS and CDR2 YYNGEE come from the germline V gene. The V gene lost 3 bases and the J gene lost 2 bases, with 4 bases spanning the gap. CDR3 region: CASSADTDTQYF. The CDR3 nucleotides are TGTGCCAGCAGCGCGGACACAGATACGCAGTATTTT.

The chain joins TRBV29-1 to TRBJ1-3; D gene uncertain. Trimming took off 1 base at V and 0 bases at J, with 7 bases between the two ends. The length of the CDR3 is 14 residues. Germline V gene lookup returns CDR1 SQVTM and CDR2 ANQGSEA. In DNA form, the CDR3 reads TGCAGCGTTGAAGCAGACCACTCTGGAAACACCATATATTTT. Translation gives CSVEADHSGNTIYF.

This clonotype occurred many times. J is TRBJ2-5 and V is TRBV12-3 or TRBV12-4; D possibly corresponds to TRBD2 (6 bases). This CDR3 has 14 residues. Trimming took off 6 bases at V and 1 base at J, with 12 bases between the two ends. CDR3 DNA: TGTGCCAGCAGGACCCGGGACTTCCAAGAGACCCAGTACTTC. Translating gives CASRTRDFQETQYF.

This clonotype was counted at least ten times. This chain joins TRBV4-1 and TRBJ1-2; D gene uncertain. V dropped 4 bases and J dropped 2 bases, with 11 bases sitting between them. The CDR3 has 14 amino acids. Germline loops: CDR1 MGHRA, CDR2 YSYEKL. CDR3 sequence reads: CASSRAGGNYGYTF. In DNA form, the CDR3 reads TGCGCCAGCAGCCGAGCCGGAGGGAACTATGGCTACACCTTC.

This clonotype was counted ten times or more. The genes are TRBV20-1 and TRBJ2-4, with D tentatively TRBD2 (5 bases). The germline CDR1 and CDR2 sequences are DFQATT and SNEGSKA (reference sequence). V lost 3 bases and J 2 bases, leaving 17 bases between the germline ends. The CDR3 consists of 16 residues. The DNA for the CDR3 is TGCAGTGCTAGGGATCCGGCTCGCGGGCCCAAAAACATTCAGTACTTC. Translated, it gives CSARDPARGPKNIQYF.

This clonotype was seen a single time. The chain recombines TRBV14 with TRBJ2-5, with no clear D. This CDR3 has 13 residues. V gave up 4 bases and J gave up 2 bases, with 8 bases separating them. The germline V gene encodes CDR1 SGHDN and CDR2 FVKESK. The CDR3 protein is CASSRGLQETQYF. The CDR3 DNA reads as TGTGCCAGCAGCCGAGGTCTACAAGAGACCCAGTACTTC.

This clonotype was seen only once. The chain joins TRBV13 to TRBJ1-2; weak D call: TRBD1 (6 bases). This CDR3 is built from 14 residues. V was trimmed by 3 bases and J by 2 bases, leaving 10 bases between them. The germline CDR1 and CDR2 sequences are PRHDT and FYEKMQ (reference sequence). The CDR3 loop is CASSFGTGNYGYTF. CDR3 nucleotides: TGTGCCAGCAGCTTTGGTACAGGGAACTATGGCTACACCTTC.

This chain joins TRBV11-1 and TRBJ2-6; possible D gene TRBD2, 6 bases. Trimming removed 6 bases at V and 2 bases at J, with 11 bases between. Germline values: CDR1 SGHAT, CDR2 FQDESV (reference sequence). This CDR3 region has 15 residues. The DNA for the CDR3 is TGTGCCAGCAGTTACGGGGGACCTGGGGCCAACGTCCTGACTTTC. It specifies CASSYGGPGANVLTF.